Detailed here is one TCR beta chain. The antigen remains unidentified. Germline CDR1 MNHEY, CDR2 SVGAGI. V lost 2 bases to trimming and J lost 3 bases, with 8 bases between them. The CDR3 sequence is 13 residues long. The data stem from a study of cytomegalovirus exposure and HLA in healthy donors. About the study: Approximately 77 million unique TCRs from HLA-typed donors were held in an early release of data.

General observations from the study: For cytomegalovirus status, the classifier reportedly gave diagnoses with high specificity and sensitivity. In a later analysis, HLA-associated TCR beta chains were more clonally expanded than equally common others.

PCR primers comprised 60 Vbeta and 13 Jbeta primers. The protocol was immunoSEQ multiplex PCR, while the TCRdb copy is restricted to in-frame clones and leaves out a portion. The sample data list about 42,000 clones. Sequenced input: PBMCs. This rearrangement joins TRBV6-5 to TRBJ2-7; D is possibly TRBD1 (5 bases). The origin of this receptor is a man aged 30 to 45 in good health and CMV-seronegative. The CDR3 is CASSYEQGYEQYF. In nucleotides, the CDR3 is TGTGCCAGCAGTTACGAGCAGGGCTACGAGCAGTACTTC.